Listed below are T cell receptor beta chains from one sample, sequenced in a study of blood T cell repertoires in COVID-19. Sequencing was performed with immunoSEQ multiplex PCR; in TCRdb, only in-frame clones are kept and a portion is missing. Of around 130,000 clones in the sample, roughly 90% were seen once. The source material was peripheral blood. Receptors originate from a man aged 50-60 years with active COVID-19. Both conserved end residues are part of each CDR3.

CDR3aa: CASSPTYNEQFF
j_gene: TRBJ2-1
v_gene: TRBV7-8

CDR3aa: CASSMQGYYGYTF
j_gene: TRBJ1-2
v_gene: TRBV19

CDR3aa: CASTTGVDPGWGAFF
j_gene: TRBJ1-1
v_gene: TRBV5-6

CDR3aa: CASSTGGRIDEQYF
j_gene: TRBJ2-7
v_gene: TRBV6-5

CDR3aa: CASSLGTGVFEKLFF
j_gene: TRBJ1-4
v_gene: TRBV5-4

CDR3aa: CASSDSNEKLFF
j_gene: TRBJ1-4
v_gene: TRBV2

CDR3aa: CASSVASFDEQFF
j_gene: TRBJ2-1
v_gene: TRBV9

CDR3aa: CASSIGTQGETQYF
j_gene: TRBJ2-5
v_gene: TRBV11-3

CDR3aa: CASSQDRGSYNSPLHF
j_gene: TRBJ1-6
v_gene: TRBV3-1/TRBV3-2

CDR3aa: CASSESPAGGYNEQFF
j_gene: TRBJ2-1
v_gene: TRBV6-1

CDR3aa: CASSPGGGLNQLAEAFF
j_gene: TRBJ1-1
v_gene: TRBV5-1

CDR3aa: CASSLAGAGQPQHF
j_gene: TRBJ1-5
v_gene: TRBV7-2

CDR3aa: CASSLGRAGADTQYF
j_gene: TRBJ2-3
v_gene: TRBV18

CDR3aa: CSVEFGGRQPQHF
j_gene: TRBJ1-5
v_gene: TRBV29-1

CDR3aa: CASSSPGSHGYTF
j_gene: TRBJ1-2
v_gene: TRBV5-4

CDR3aa: CASSLGQGHTANEKLFF
j_gene: TRBJ1-4
v_gene: TRBV5-1

CDR3aa: CASSEVDSSTDTQYF
j_gene: TRBJ2-3
v_gene: TRBV6-1

CDR3aa: CASSLSGRSNEQFF
j_gene: TRBJ2-1
v_gene: TRBV5-1

CDR3aa: CASSQEAGRGNTEAFF
j_gene: TRBJ1-1
v_gene: TRBV3-1/TRBV3-2

CDR3aa: CASSLAGGDGSPLHF
j_gene: TRBJ1-6
v_gene: TRBV11-2

CDR3aa: CASSQQGTNEKLFF
j_gene: TRBJ1-4
v_gene: TRBV3-1/TRBV3-2

CDR3aa: CASSLVRGTVQETQYF
j_gene: TRBJ2-5
v_gene: TRBV7-6

CDR3aa: CASTGTGTPYEQFF
j_gene: TRBJ2-1
v_gene: TRBV19

CDR3aa: CASSPSPGGSGNEQFF
j_gene: TRBJ2-1
v_gene: TRBV7-2

CDR3aa: CASRLLEDGVGEQFF
j_gene: TRBJ2-1
v_gene: TRBV6-5

CDR3aa: CASSITGGNQPQHF
j_gene: TRBJ1-5
v_gene: TRBV19

CDR3aa: CASSLDRGSQPQHF
j_gene: TRBJ1-5
v_gene: TRBV11-2

CDR3aa: CASSYSGGNTQYF
j_gene: TRBJ2-3
v_gene: TRBV6-5

CDR3aa: CASSTGQGAMNTEAFF
j_gene: TRBJ1-1
v_gene: TRBV5-1

CDR3aa: CASGAGESYEQYF
j_gene: TRBJ2-7
v_gene: TRBV25-1

CDR3aa: CASSPQGSEQYF
j_gene: TRBJ2-7
v_gene: TRBV7-9

CDR3aa: CASSEGSGSYNEQFF
j_gene: TRBJ2-1
v_gene: TRBV2

CDR3aa: CASSPGQLNEKLFF
j_gene: TRBJ1-4
v_gene: TRBV3-1/TRBV3-2

CDR3aa: CASSLGSGRYNEQFF
j_gene: TRBJ2-1
v_gene: TRBV18

CDR3aa: CSASFPLSSYNEQFF
j_gene: TRBJ2-1
v_gene: TRBV20-1

CDR3aa: CASSPLWRENTGELFF
j_gene: TRBJ2-2
v_gene: TRBV7-9

CDR3aa: CASRDRGQETQYF
j_gene: TRBJ2-5
v_gene: TRBV6-5

CDR3aa: CASSFVYGDIQYF
j_gene: TRBJ2-4
v_gene: TRBV7-2

CDR3aa: CASSLGYGGRPTGSYEQYF
j_gene: TRBJ2-7
v_gene: TRBV5-1

CDR3aa: CASSLGALTSTDTQYF
j_gene: TRBJ2-3
v_gene: TRBV7-8

CDR3aa: CASSYSSRDHGYTF
j_gene: TRBJ1-2
v_gene: TRBV6-6

CDR3aa: CAWSETNQETQYF
j_gene: TRBJ2-5
v_gene: TRBV30

CDR3aa: CASSQGGYEQYF
j_gene: TRBJ2-7
v_gene: TRBV7-8